This T cell receptor beta chain emerged from a study of cytomegalovirus exposure and HLA in healthy donors. Researchers ran the PCR with 60 Vbeta and 13 Jbeta primers. Assay: immunoSEQ multiplex PCR; the TCRdb copy retains only in-frame clones and omits some. The sample totals about 130,000 clones. Whole-study results and caveats: Several of the most significant clusters appeared linked to common viral pathogens, based on a later analysis.

CDR1 is MNHNS, CDR2 SASEGT, per germline. This CDR3 is 15 amino acids long. V was shortened by 2 bases and J by 1 base, with 11 bases between the two germline ends. Comments on this clone: What it binds is not known.

This sequence was found in a woman aged 55-69 years in good health and CMV-seronegative. The rearrangement links TRBV6-1 to TRBJ1-1, with D uncertain. The sequenced sample consisted of PBMCs. Written as DNA, the CDR3 is TGTGCCAGCAGTGAACTAATTGGCGGGAACACTGAAGCTTTCTTT. Protein: CASSELIGGNTEAFF.